These 3 T cell receptor beta chains share one sample of origin, sequenced in a study of T-cell memory formation after mild COVID-19. A single record per CDR3 protein comes from TCRdb applying MiXCR to the 5' RACE reads. The data show 470,000 or so distinct CDR3 sequences, more than 20% seen once. Sequencing used PBMCs or a T cell subset sorted from them (not recorded which). Receptors were obtained from an adult woman who had mild COVID-19 (a few samples of this study predate the infection). Cell type and time point are not known.

This clonotype has just a few counts. This sequence joins TRBV7-7 and TRBJ2-1; TRBD2 matches at 7 bases. There are 15 residues in the CDR3. Germline values: CDR1 SSHAT, CDR2 FNYEAQ (reference sequence). The CDR3 is CASSRGSTSYNEQFF. The DNA of the CDR3 is TGTGCTAGCTCACGCGGGAGTACGTCCTACAATGAGCAGTTCTTC.

The CDR3 loop is CSDGAATEAFF. Here the CDR3 DNA reads TGCAGCGATGGGGCGGCTACTGAAGCTTTCTTT. The chain is built from TRBV29-1 and TRBJ1-1; D is perhaps TRBD1 (5 bases). The CDR3 is made up of 11 amino acids. Looked up from germline, CDR1 is SQVTM and CDR2 is ANQGSEA. V was shortened by 7 bases and J by 5 bases, with 11 bases between the two germline ends.

This chain connects TRBV7-6 to TRBJ2-1; TRBD2 might be the D (6 bases). Germline CDR1 SGHVS, CDR2 FNYEAQ. The CDR3 is made up of 17 amino acids. With 5 bases removed from V and 0 bases from J, the gap between germline ends came to 17 bases. Here the CDR3 reads CASSPSTSSHSYNEQFF. The CDR3 region has the DNA TGTGCCAGCAGCCCTTCGACTAGTTCCCACTCCTACAATGAGCAGTTCTTC.